What follows describes a single T cell receptor beta chain. Its antigen target is currently unknown. Within one base of it there is no much larger clone, and no base qualities were kept. The data were obtained in a study of blood T cell repertoires in COVID-19 (dated by TCRdb to 2020 to 2021). Study-wide context: Samples from collaborators originated in the United States, Italy and Spain and spanned both the acute and convalescent phases of COVID-19. The material from the prospective study consisted of cDNA or gDNA derived from T cells, B-cell-depleted T cells, or PBMCs. Deeply sampled blood TCRbeta repertoires from subjects exposed to, actively infected with, or recovered from COVID-19 were included in the dataset. The repertoires were released in a freely available public database intended as a resource for research on the immune response to SARS-CoV-2. The samples were drawn from the first 160 participants of the ongoing ImmuneRACE study and from 1,254 subjects provided by 6 global collaborators. A de-identified subject ID, COVID-19 status, age in years and sex were almost always included in the sample metadata. Where available, HLA class I and class II types were taken from metadata supplied by the sample provider and were not determined by assay-based typing. Results and caveats for the whole study, not just this receptor: How much clinical and demographic metadata was included differed by source and by participant, and the metadata was provided uncurated.

TCRbeta CDR3 regions were amplified from genomic DNA by means of the immunoSEQ Assay, a bias-controlled multiplex PCR. Under the source paper's analysis protocol: The number of nucleated cells in each sample was estimated by amplification of reference gene primers within the assay. To quantify the absolute abundance of each unique TCRbeta CDR3 rearrangement, sequence reads were collapsed and filtered. Productive Simpson clonality was computed per sample as the square root of Simpson's diversity index over productive rearrangements. The clones in this table, taken by TCRdb from immuneACCESS, are in-frame only. Not every clone is retained; where verified, under half of the shortfall comes from an unresolved V gene, and the cause of the rest is unknown. D and trimming were read from the DNA, whereas the V and J calls and clone size are those reported in that table. In all, the sample holds about 45,000 clones, and over 70% of those were seen once. Of the sample, roughly 20% is held by the ten largest clones.

The collaborating institutions used their own protocols to collect whole blood in K2EDTA tubes. Collaborator samples were shipped for TCRbeta analysis as frozen whole blood, isolated PBMCs, or DNA extracted from either sample type. V is pared back by 1 base and J by 4 bases, with 14 bases lying between the germline termini. The germline V gene supplies CDR1 SGHVS and CDR2 FQNEAQ. Taken from cysteine to phenylalanine, the CDR3 has 17 residues. This entry keeps only the CDR3 DNA: 51 bases, framed from base 1. What was sequenced was peripheral blood. This TCR derives from a man between 65 and 80 years old with acute or convalescent COVID-19. The sequence joins TRBV7-8 to TRBJ1-6; the D gene cannot be named for sure. The sequenced DNA: TGTGCCAGCAGCTTAGGCCAGTCATCGGGATATAATTCACCCCTCCACTTT. Its protein is CASSLGQSSGYNSPLHF.